Listed here are 6 T cell receptor beta chains from one sample, sequenced in a study of blood T cell repertoires in COVID-19. Data came from immunoSEQ multiplex PCR; TCRdb stores just in-frame clones and leaves some out. The repertoire consists of 250,000 or so clones, with 80% to 85% occurring once and the leading ten covering less than 4%. The sample comprised peripheral blood. These receptors originate from a woman between 18 and 29 years old with acute or convalescent COVID-19.

The chain uses TRBV20-1 and TRBJ2-3; 7 bases are shared with TRBD2. CDR3 length: 16 residues. V dropped 3 bases and J dropped 3; count of bases not matched to a gene: 12. CDR1 is DFQATT and CDR2 is SNEGSKA in the germline V gene (reference sequence). The CDR3: CSASTWEGQATDTQYF. The CDR3 region has the DNA TGCAGTGCTAGTACATGGGAGGGCCAAGCGACAGATACGCAGTATTTT.

The V call is TRBV5-1, the J call TRBJ2-1; 10 bases are shared with TRBD1. J was trimmed by 4 bases and V by 4 bases; bases with no gene match: 5. Germline V gives CDR1 SGHRS, CDR2 YFSETQ. There are 15 residues in the CDR3. The CDR3 sequence: CASSPGDRGYNEQFF. The CDR3 region has the DNA TGCGCCAGCAGCCCGGGGGACAGGGGATACAATGAGCAGTTCTTC.

The chain joins TRBV30 to TRBJ1-1; perhaps TRBD1 as D (6 bases). Looked up from germline, CDR1 is GTSNPN and CDR2 is SVGIG (reference sequence). The CDR3 runs to 14 residues. V lost 0 bases and J 6 bases, leaving 14 bases between the germline ends. CDR3 region: CAWSVSGENAEAFF. CDR3 nucleotides: TGTGCCTGGAGTGTATCAGGGGAGAATGCTGAAGCTTTCTTT.

This chain links TRBV30 with TRBJ1-2; D may be TRBD1 (6 bases). Germline CDR1 reads GTSNPN; CDR2 reads SVGIG (reference sequence). The CDR3 contains 13 residues. V lost 0 bases, J lost 4 bases, and 9 bases lay in between. As DNA, the CDR3 is TGTGCCTGGAGTGTGACAGGATTCTATGGCTACACCTTC. Residues: CAWSVTGFYGYTF.

The rearrangement joins TRBV5-8 to TRBJ2-7; D is perhaps TRBD1 (6 bases). Germline V gene data show CDR1 as SGHTS and CDR2 as YDEGEE. V was shortened by 0 bases and J by 6 bases, with 10 bases between the two germline ends. This CDR3 contains 13 residues. The CDR3 here is CASSLALGGEQYF. The CDR3 nucleotides are TGTGCCAGCAGCTTGGCCCTAGGGGGCGAGCAGTACTTC.

The chain carries TRBV2 and TRBJ2-2; D is undetermined. The length of the CDR3 is 18 residues. V was pared by 1 base and J by 3 bases, with 18 bases between. The germline V gene has CDR1 SNHLY and CDR2 FYNNEI. CDR3 nucleotide sequence: TGTGCCAGCAGTGAAGAGCTAGGAAGACCCGTCGACACCGGGGAGCTGTTTTTT. It is translated as CASSEELGRPVDTGELFF.